These T cell receptor beta chains were read from a single sample in a study of blood T cell repertoires in COVID-19. The data were produced by immunoSEQ multiplex PCR, yet TCRdb's version contains in-frame clones alone and is incomplete. The sample contains a few hundred thousand clones, about 88% of which appear only once. The specimen sequenced was peripheral blood. All receptors derive from a man aged 55-75 years with acute or convalescent COVID-19. Both conserved end residues are part of each CDR3. A D gene is named only where the DNA matches it firmly. A row's size may be missing; if present it is once, few, many or a size class.

length: 15; J: TRBJ1-3; V: TRBV6-5; D: TRBD1; size: .; DNA: TGTGCCAGCAGTTACTCGGGGGACAGGGGGAACACCATATATTTT; CDR3: CASSYSGDRGNTIYF
length: 16; J: TRBJ2-7; V: TRBV10-3; D: .; size: .; DNA: TGTGCCATCAGCTTGAAGCCGGGGACTGGGGCCTACGAGCAGTACTTC; CDR3: CAISLKPGTGAYEQYF
length: 16; J: TRBJ1-5; V: TRBV14; D: TRBD1; size: .; DNA: TGTGCCAGCAGCCAGGGGGACAGGGATTCCAATCAGCCCCAGCATTTT; CDR3: CASSQGDRDSNQPQHF
length: 14; J: TRBJ1-1; V: TRBV29-1; D: TRBD1; size: .; DNA: TGCAGCGTTGCCCGGACAGGGGAGGTAACTGAAGCTTTCTTT; CDR3: CSVARTGEVTEAFF
length: 14; J: TRBJ2-3; V: TRBV6-6; D: TRBD1; size: .; DNA: TGTGCCAGCAGTTACGACAGGGTTGCAGATACGCAGTATTTT; CDR3: CASSYDRVADTQYF
length: 13; J: TRBJ2-5; V: TRBV13; D: .; size: .; DNA: TGTGCCAGCAGCTTAGGCCCGGGGGAGACCCAGTACTTC; CDR3: CASSLGPGETQYF
length: 14; J: TRBJ1-4; V: TRBV7-8; D: .; size: .; DNA: TGTGCCAGCAGCCCGCAGGGAAGGAATGAAAAACTGTTTTTT; CDR3: CASSPQGRNEKLFF
length: 13; J: TRBJ1-4; V: TRBV28; D: .; size: .; DNA: TGTGCCAGCAGTAGTAGAGTTAATGAAAAACTGTTTTTT; CDR3: CASSSRVNEKLFF
length: 16; J: TRBJ2-7; V: TRBV5-1; D: TRBD1; size: .; DNA: TGCGCCAGCAGCCCCCCACCGGGACAGGGGACCTACGAGCAGTACTTC; CDR3: CASSPPPGQGTYEQYF
length: 15; J: TRBJ1-1; V: TRBV6-5; D: TRBD1; size: .; DNA: TGTGCCAGCAGTATAGGACAGGGGGCAAGTACTGAAGCTTTCTTT; CDR3: CASSIGQGASTEAFF
length: 15; J: TRBJ1-5; V: TRBV6-6; D: TRBD1; size: .; DNA: TGTGCCAGCACCGGACAGGGGGCGGACGGCCAGCCCCAGCATTTT; CDR3: CASTGQGADGQPQHF
length: 16; J: TRBJ2-7; V: TRBV4-2; D: TRBD2; size: once; DNA: TGTGCCAGCGCTCGGACTAGCGGGGGCCGAACCTACGAGCAGTACTTC; CDR3: CASARTSGGRTYEQYF
length: 16; J: TRBJ2-1; V: TRBV11-2; D: TRBD2; size: .; DNA: TGTGCCAGCAGCCCGAGCGCGGGGGGGTCCTACAATGAGCAGTTCTTC; CDR3: CASSPSAGGSYNEQFF
length: 16; J: TRBJ1-6; V: TRBV27; D: .; size: .; DNA: TGTGCCAGCAGTTTGACTCCCAGCTCGAGGAATTCACCCCTCCACTTT; CDR3: CASSLTPSSRNSPLHF
length: 16; J: TRBJ2-2; V: TRBV7-8; D: .; size: .; DNA: TGTGCCAGCAGCCCCACAGTTTCCTTGAACACCGGGGAGCTGTTTTTT; CDR3: CASSPTVSLNTGELFF
length: 14; J: TRBJ1-5; V: TRBV6-2/TRBV6-3; D: TRBD1; size: .; DNA: TGTGCCAGCAGTTTCGCAGGGGGCGGACAGCCCCAGCATTTT; CDR3: CASSFAGGGQPQHF
length: 15; J: TRBJ2-7; V: TRBV7-9; D: .; size: .; DNA: TGTGCCAGCAGCCCCCAGGCCCAGCAACACTACGAGCAGTACTTC; CDR3: CASSPQAQQHYEQYF
length: 14; J: TRBJ2-5; V: TRBV11-2; D: TRBD1; size: .; DNA: TGTGCCAGCAGGCGGACAGGGTCTGAAGAGACCCAGTACTTC; CDR3: CASRRTGSEETQYF
length: 12; J: TRBJ2-7; V: TRBV18; D: .; size: .; DNA: TGTGCCAGCTCCGGGACATCTTACGAGCAGTACTTC; CDR3: CASSGTSYEQYF
length: 13; J: TRBJ2-5; V: TRBV4-1; D: TRBD1; size: .; DNA: TGCGCCAGCAGCCAACTACAGGGGGAGACCCAGTACTTC; CDR3: CASSQLQGETQYF
length: 16; J: TRBJ2-3; V: TRBV7-2; D: .; size: .; DNA: TGTGCCAGCAGCCTAAGCACAGGACCTAGCACAGATACGCAGTATTTT; CDR3: CASSLSTGPSTDTQYF
length: 12; J: TRBJ1-2; V: TRBV2; D: .; size: few; DNA: TGTGCCAGCAGGAGGGACACCGATGGCTACACCTTC; CDR3: CASRRDTDGYTF
length: 15; J: TRBJ1-2; V: TRBV5-1; D: .; size: few; DNA: TGCGCCAGCAGCTTGTTCCCAGGTGACAACTATGGCTACACCTTC; CDR3: CASSLFPGDNYGYTF
length: 12; J: TRBJ2-3; V: TRBV12-3/TRBV12-4; D: .; size: .; DNA: TGTGCCAGCAGTTTAACTCGGGATACGCAGTATTTT; CDR3: CASSLTRDTQYF
length: 15; J: TRBJ2-7; V: TRBV7-3; D: .; size: .; DNA: TGTGCCAGCAGCCCCCAGGCGGGGGCCACCTACGAGCAGTACTTC; CDR3: CASSPQAGATYEQYF
length: 15; J: TRBJ2-5; V: TRBV2; D: TRBD2; size: .; DNA: TGTGCCAGCAGTGAAAGTCGGGGGGAACAAGAGACCCAGTACTTC; CDR3: CASSESRGEQETQYF
length: 15; J: TRBJ2-7; V: TRBV6-5; D: TRBD2; size: .; DNA: TGTGCCAGCAGTTACTCGAGAACTAGCGACCACGAGCAGTACTTC; CDR3: CASSYSRTSDHEQYF
length: 14; J: TRBJ2-7; V: TRBV6-2/TRBV6-3; D: TRBD2; size: .; DNA: TGTGCCAGCAGTTACCCTGCGGGGGAATACGAGCAGTACTTC; CDR3: CASSYPAGEYEQYF
length: 12; J: TRBJ1-6; V: TRBV28; D: .; size: .; DNA: TGTGCCAGCAACCGGTATAATTCACCCCTCCACTTT; CDR3: CASNRYNSPLHF
length: 14; J: TRBJ2-7; V: TRBV28; D: TRBD2; size: .; DNA: TGTGCCAGCAGTTCCGGGGGGGGCTCCTACGAGCAGTACTTC; CDR3: CASSSGGGSYEQYF
length: 17; J: TRBJ2-4; V: TRBV10-1; D: .; size: .; DNA: TGCGCCAGCAGATACGAACGGGGGTCTGAAGCCAAAAACATTCAGTACTTC; CDR3: CASRYERGSEAKNIQYF
length: 15; J: TRBJ2-5; V: TRBV6-2/TRBV6-3; D: .; size: .; DNA: TGTGCCAGCAGTTACTCCATCCCCCCGGGAGAGACCCAGTACTTC; CDR3: CASSYSIPPGETQYF